This T cell receptor beta chain was recovered during a study of T cell responses to AZD1222 COVID-19 vaccine. Sequencing used immunoSEQ multiplex PCR; TCRdb keeps in-frame clones, though not all of them. This table has 130,000 to 150,000 clones, 80% to 95% appearing once. The source is an adult in good health. The sequencing used peripheral blood, collected on day 0 of MenACWY control vaccination.

The CDR3 protein is CASSPSGPSNTGELFF. The CDR3 DNA reads as TGTGCCAGCTCACCCTCCGGGCCTTCGAACACCGGGGAGCTGTTTTTT. This rearrangement joins TRBV18 to TRBJ2-2; no clear D gene. V gave up 3 bases and J gave up 0 bases, with 11 bases separating them. The CDR3 extends over 16 amino acids. Germline CDR1 reads KGHSH; CDR2 reads LQKENI.